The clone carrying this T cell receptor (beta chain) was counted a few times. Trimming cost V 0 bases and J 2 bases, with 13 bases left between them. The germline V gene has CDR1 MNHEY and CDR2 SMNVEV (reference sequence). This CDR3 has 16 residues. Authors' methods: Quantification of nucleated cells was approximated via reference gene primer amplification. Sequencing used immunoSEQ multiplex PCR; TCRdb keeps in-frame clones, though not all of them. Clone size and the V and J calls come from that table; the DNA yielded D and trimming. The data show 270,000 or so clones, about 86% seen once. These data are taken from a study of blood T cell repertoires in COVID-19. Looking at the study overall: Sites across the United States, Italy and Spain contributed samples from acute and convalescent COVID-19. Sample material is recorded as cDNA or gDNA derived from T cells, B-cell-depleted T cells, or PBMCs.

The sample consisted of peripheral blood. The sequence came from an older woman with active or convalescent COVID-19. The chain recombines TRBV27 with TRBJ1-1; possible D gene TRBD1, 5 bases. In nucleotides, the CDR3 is TGTGCCAGCAGTTTATCAGGGGCGAGGAGTAACACTGAAGCTTTCTTT. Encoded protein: CASSLSGARSNTEAFF.